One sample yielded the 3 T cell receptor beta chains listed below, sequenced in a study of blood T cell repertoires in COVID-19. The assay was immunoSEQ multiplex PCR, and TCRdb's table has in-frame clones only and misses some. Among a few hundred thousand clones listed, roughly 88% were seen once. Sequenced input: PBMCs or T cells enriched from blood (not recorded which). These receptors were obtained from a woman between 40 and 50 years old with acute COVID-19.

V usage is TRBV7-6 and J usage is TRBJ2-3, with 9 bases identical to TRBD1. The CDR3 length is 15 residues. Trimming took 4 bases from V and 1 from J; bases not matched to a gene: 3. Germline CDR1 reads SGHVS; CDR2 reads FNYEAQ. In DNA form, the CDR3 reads TGTGCCAGCAGCTATCGGACAGGGGGCACAGATACGCAGTATTTT. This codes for CASSYRTGGTDTQYF.

This CDR3 is CASSLGLAGGPTDTQYF. The CDR3, as DNA: TGCGCCAGCAGCCTCGGGCTAGCGGGAGGGCCCACAGATACGCAGTATTTT. The chain employs TRBV4-1 and TRBJ2-3; 12 bases align to TRBD2. This CDR3 is built from 17 residues. In germline, CDR1 is MGHRA, CDR2 YSYEKL. Trimming cost V 4 bases and J 2 bases; bases outside gene matches: 7.

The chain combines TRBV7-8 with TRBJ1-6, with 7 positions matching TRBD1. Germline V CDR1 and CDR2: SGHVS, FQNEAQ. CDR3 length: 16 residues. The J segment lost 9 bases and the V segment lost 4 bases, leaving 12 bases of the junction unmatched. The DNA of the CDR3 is TGTGCCAGCAGCTCCTGGGACAGTACTTGGGGTTCACCCCTCCACTTT. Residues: CASSSWDSTWGSPLHF.